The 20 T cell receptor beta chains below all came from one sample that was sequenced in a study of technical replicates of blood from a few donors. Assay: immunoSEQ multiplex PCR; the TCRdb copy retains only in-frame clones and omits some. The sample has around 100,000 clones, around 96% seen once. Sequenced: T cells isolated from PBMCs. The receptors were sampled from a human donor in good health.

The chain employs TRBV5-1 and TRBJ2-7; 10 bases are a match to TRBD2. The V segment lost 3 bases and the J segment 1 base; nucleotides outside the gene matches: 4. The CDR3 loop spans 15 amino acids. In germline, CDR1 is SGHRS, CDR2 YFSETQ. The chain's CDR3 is CASSSSSGRSYEQYF. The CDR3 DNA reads TGCGCCAGCAGCTCCTCTAGCGGGAGATCCTACGAGCAGTACTTC.

The CDR3 bases are TGCGCCAGCAGTAGAGGGCAGGGGGTTAGCTATGGCTACACCTTC. It codes for CASSRGQGVSYGYTF. This rearrangement joins TRBV4-3 to TRBJ1-2; 7 bases map to TRBD1. The CDR3 sequence is 15 residues long. Germline CDR1 reads LGHNA; CDR2 reads YSLEER. Trimming took 6 bases from V and 4 from J; bases not matched to a gene: 11.

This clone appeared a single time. The CDR3 nucleotides are TGTGCCATCAGTGAATGGGGAGAAGATACGCAGTATTTT. Its protein product is CAISEWGEDTQYF. The V gene is TRBV10-3, the J gene TRBJ2-3; D is perhaps TRBD2 (5 bases). This CDR3 region has 13 residues. CDR1 and CDR2 (germline): ENHRY, SYGVKD. V lost 3 bases and J 5 bases, leaving 9 bases between the germline ends.

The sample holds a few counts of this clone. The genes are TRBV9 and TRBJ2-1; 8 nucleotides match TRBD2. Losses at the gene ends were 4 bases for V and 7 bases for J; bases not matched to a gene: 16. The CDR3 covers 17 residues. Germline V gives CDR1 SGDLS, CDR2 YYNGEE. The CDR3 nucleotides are TGTGCCAGCAGCCCCTACTCGAGCGGGAGTCAATTAAATGAGCAGTTCTTC. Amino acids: CASSPYSSGSQLNEQFF. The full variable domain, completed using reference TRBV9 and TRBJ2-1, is DSGVTQTPKHLITATGQRVTLRCSPRSGDLSVYWYQQSLDQGLQFLIQYYNGEERAKGNILERFSAQQFPDLHSELNLSSLELGDSALYFCASSPYSSGSQLNEQFFGPGTRLTVL.

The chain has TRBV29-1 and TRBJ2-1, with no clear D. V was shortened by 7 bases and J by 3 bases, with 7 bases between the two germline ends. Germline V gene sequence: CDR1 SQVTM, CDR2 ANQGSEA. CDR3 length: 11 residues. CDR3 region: CSGDNYNEQFF. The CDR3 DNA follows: TGCAGCGGTGATAACTACAATGAGCAGTTCTTC.

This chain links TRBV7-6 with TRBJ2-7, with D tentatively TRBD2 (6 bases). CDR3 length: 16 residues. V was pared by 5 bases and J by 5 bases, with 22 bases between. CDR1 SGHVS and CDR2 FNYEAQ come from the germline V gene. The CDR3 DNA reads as TGTGCCAGCAGCGCACAGTCCGGGACTGGGTATCACGAGCAGTACTTC. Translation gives CASSAQSGTGYHEQYF.

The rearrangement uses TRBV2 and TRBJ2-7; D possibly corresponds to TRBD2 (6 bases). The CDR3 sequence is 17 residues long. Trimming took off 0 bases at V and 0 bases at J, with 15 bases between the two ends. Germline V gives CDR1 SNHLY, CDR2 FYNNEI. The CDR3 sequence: CASSEAIFGGTSYEQYF. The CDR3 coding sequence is TGTGCCAGCAGTGAAGCTATATTCGGGGGAACCTCCTACGAGCAGTACTTC. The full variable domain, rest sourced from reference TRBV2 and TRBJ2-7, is EPEVTQTPSHQVTQMGQEVILRCVPISNHLYFYWYRQILGQKVEFLVSFYNNEISEKSEIFDDQFSVERPDGSNFTLKIRSTKLEDSAMYFCASSEAIFGGTSYEQYFGPGTRLTVT.

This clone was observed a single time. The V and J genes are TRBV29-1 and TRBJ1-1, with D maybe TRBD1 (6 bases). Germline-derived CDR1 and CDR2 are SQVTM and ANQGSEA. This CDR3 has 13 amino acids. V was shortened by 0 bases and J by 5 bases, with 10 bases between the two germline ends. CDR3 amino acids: CSVEDTGWTEAFF. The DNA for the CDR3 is TGCAGCGTTGAAGACACAGGGTGGACTGAAGCTTTCTTT.

CDR3 residues: CASSYTADYGYTF. CDR3 DNA sequence: TGTGCCAGCAGTTACACGGCGGACTATGGCTACACCTTC. The genes are TRBV6-5 and TRBJ1-2; D is uncertain. The CDR3 is made up of 13 amino acids. CDR1 is MNHEY and CDR2 is SVGAGI in the germline V gene. V was shortened by 2 bases and J by 3 bases, with 7 bases between the two germline ends.

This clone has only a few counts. CDR3 residues: CASSLQGAEAFF. The CDR3 nucleotides are TGTGCCAGCTCACTACAGGGGGCTGAAGCTTTCTTT. This rearrangement joins TRBV18 to TRBJ1-1; 8 bases map to TRBD1. J gave up 6 bases and V 4 bases, and 1 base lay outside the gene matches. The CDR3 sequence is 12 residues long. CDR1 is KGHSH and CDR2 is LQKENI in the germline V gene.

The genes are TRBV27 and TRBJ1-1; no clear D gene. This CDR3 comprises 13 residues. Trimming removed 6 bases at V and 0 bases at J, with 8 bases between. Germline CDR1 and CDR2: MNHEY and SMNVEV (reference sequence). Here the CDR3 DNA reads TGTGCCAGCAGCAGGTCCCTGAACACTGAAGCTTTCTTT. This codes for CASSRSLNTEAFF.

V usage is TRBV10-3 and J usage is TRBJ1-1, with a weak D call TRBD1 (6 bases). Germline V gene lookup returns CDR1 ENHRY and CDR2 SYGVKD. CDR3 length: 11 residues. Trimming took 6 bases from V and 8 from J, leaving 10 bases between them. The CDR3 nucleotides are TGTGCCATCAGGACAGGATTAGAAGCTTTCTTT. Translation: CAIRTGLEAFF.

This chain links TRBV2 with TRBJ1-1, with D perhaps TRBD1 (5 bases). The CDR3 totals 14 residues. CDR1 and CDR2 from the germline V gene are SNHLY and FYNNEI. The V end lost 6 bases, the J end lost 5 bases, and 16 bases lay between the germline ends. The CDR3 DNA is TGTGCCAGCAGACCAATTCTAGGGGTTACTGAAGCTTTCTTT. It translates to CASRPILGVTEAFF.

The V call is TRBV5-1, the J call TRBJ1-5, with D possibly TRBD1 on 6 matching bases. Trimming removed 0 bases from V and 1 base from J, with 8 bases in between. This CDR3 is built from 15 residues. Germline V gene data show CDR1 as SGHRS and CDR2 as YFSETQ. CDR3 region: CASSLGGGSNQPQHF. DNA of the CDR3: TGCGCCAGCAGCTTGGGAGGGGGAAGCAATCAGCCCCAGCATTTT.

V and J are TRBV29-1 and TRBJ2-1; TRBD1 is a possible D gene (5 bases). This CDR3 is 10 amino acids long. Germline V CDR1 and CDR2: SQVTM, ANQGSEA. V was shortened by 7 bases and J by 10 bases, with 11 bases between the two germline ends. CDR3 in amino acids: CSGRVNEQFF. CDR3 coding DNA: TGCAGCGGCAGGGTAAACGAGCAGTTCTTC.

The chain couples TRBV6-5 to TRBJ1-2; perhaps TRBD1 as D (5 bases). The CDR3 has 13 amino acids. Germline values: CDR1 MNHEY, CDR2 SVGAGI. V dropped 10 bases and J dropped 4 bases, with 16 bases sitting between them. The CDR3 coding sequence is TGTGCCACCAGACCGACAGCCACCTATGGCTACACCTTC. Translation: CATRPTATYGYTF.

The DNA of the CDR3 is TGTGCCAGCAGCCCGACAGGGGTAAACCACAATGAGCAGTTCTTC. Its protein is CASSPTGVNHNEQFF. V gene TRBV7-2 combines with J gene TRBJ2-1, with 8 bases identical to TRBD1. After removal of 5 bases from V and 5 bases from J, the junction contained 8 bases not matched to a gene. The CDR3 runs 15 residues. Germline-derived CDR1 and CDR2 are SGHTA and FQGNSA.

The CDR3 loop is CASRYTGNNQPQHF. The CDR3 DNA follows: TGTGCCAGCAGATATACAGGGAATAATCAGCCCCAGCATTTT. The rearrangement joins TRBV27 to TRBJ1-5; perhaps TRBD1 as D (6 bases). CDR3 length equals 14 residues. V was clipped by 6 bases and J by 4 bases, with 13 bases between them. Per the germline V gene, CDR1 is MNHEY and CDR2 is SMNVEV (reference sequence).

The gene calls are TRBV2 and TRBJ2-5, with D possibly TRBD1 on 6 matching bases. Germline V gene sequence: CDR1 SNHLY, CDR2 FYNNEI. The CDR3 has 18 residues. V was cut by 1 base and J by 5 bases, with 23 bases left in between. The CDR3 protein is CASSEGRLGDILGETQYF. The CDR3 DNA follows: TGTGCCAGCAGTGAAGGTCGATTGGGGGACATCCTAGGGGAGACCCAGTACTTC. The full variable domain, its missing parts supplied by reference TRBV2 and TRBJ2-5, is EPEVTQTPSHQVTQMGQEVILRCVPISNHLYFYWYRQILGQKVEFLVSFYNNEISEKSEIFDDQFSVERPDGSNFTLKIRSTKLEDSAMYFCASSEGRLGDILGETQYFGPGTRLLVL.

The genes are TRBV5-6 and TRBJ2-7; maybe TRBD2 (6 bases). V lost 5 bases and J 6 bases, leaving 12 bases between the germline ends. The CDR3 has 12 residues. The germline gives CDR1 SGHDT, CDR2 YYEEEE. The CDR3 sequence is CASSIPGGEQYF. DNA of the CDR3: TGTGCCAGCAGTATCCCCGGGGGCGAGCAGTACTTC.